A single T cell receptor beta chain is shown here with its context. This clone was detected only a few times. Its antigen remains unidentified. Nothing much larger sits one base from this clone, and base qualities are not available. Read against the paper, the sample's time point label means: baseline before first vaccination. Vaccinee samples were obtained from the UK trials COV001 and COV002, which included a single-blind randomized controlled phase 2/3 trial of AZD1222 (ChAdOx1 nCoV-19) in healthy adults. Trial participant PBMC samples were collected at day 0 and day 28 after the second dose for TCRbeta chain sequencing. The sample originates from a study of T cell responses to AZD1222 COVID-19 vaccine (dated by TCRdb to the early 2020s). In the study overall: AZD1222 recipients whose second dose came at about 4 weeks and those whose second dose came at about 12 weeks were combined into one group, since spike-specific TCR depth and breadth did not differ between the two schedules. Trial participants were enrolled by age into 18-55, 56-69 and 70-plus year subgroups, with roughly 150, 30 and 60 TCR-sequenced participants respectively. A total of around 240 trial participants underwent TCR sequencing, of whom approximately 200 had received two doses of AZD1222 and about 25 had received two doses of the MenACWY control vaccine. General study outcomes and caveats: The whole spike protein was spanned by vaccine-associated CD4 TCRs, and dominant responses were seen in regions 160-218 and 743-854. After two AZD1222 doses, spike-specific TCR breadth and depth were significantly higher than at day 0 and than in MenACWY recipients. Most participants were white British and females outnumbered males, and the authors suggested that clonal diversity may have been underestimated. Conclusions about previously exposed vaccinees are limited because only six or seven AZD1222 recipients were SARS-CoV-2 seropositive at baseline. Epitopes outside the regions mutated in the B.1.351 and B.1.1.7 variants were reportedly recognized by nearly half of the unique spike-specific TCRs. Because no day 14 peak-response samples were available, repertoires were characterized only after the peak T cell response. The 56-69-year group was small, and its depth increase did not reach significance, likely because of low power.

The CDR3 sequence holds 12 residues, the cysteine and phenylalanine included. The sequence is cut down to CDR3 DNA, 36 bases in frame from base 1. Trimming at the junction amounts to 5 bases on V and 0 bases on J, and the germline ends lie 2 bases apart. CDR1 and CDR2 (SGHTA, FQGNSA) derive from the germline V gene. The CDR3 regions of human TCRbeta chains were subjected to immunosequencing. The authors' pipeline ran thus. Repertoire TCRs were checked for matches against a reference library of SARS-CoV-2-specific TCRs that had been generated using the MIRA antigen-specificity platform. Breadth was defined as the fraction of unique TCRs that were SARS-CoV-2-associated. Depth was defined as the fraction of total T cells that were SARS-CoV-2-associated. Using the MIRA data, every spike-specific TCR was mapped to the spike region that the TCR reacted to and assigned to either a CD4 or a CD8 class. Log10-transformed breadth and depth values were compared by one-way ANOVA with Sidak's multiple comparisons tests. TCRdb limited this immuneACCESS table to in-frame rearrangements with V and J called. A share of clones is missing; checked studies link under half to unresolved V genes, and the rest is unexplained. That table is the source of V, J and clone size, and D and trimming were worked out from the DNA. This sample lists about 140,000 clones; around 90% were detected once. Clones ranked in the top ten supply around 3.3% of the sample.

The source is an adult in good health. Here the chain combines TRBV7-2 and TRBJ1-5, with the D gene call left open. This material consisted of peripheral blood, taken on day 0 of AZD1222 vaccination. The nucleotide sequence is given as TGTGCCAGCAGCCCTAGCAATCAGCCCCAGCATTTT. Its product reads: CASSPSNQPQHF. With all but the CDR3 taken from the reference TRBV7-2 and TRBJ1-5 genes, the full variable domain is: GAGVSQSPSNKVTEKGKDVELRCDPISGHTALYWYRQSLGQGLEFLIYFQGNSAPDKSGLPSDRFSAERTGGSVSTLTIQRTQQEDSAVYLCASSPSNQPQHFGDGTRLSIL.